This T cell receptor beta chain was captured by sequencing in a study of blood T cell repertoires in COVID-19. Study context: T cells, B-cell-depleted T cells, or PBMCs provided the cDNA or gDNA that served as material.

Worth noting for this clone: The sample has other DNA sequences that encode this CDR3 too.

Produced via immunoSEQ multiplex PCR; TCRdb's table is partial and in-frame only. The data contain 50,000 to 85,000 clones, around four fifths of them seen just once; the ten biggest clones take up roughly 9.7%. The CDR3 totals 15 residues. CDR1 and CDR2 from the germline V gene are SGHAT and FQNNGV. Germline trimming cut 3 bases from V and 2 bases from J; bases unmatched to any gene: 1. The sample taken for sequencing was peripheral blood. The chain uses TRBV11-2 and TRBJ2-6; 7 bases fit TRBD1. This receptor was taken from a human donor in a cohort sampled during active COVID-19. CDR3 nucleotides: TGTGCCAGCAGCTTGACAGGGACTGGGGCCAACGTCCTGACTTTC. Translated: CASSLTGTGANVLTF.